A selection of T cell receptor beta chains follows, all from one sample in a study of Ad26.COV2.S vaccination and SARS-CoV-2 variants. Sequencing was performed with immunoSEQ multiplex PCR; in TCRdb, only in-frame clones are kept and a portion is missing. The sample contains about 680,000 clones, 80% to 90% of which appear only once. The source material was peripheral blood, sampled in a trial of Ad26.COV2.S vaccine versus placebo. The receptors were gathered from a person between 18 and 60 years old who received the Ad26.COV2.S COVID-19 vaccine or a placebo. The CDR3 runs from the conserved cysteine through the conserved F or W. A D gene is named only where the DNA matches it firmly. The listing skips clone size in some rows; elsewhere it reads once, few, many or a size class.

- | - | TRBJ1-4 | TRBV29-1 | TGCAGCGCCCGAACGGGTGCAACTAATGAAAAACTGTTTTTT | CSARTGATNEKLFF
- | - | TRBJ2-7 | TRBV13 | TGTGCCAGCAGCGTAGGACAGGGAGGGGACGAGCAGTACTTC | CASSVGQGGDEQYF
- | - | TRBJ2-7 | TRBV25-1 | TGTGCCAGCAGTGAATCGGGATCCTACGAGCAGTACTTC | CASSESGSYEQYF
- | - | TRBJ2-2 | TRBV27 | TGTGCCAGCAGGGAGTGGGGCGGGGAGCTGTTTTTT | CASREWGGELFF
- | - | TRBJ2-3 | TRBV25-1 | TGTGCCAGCAGTGATGAGCGGAGAGGGCCAGATACGCAGTATTTT | CASSDERRGPDTQYF
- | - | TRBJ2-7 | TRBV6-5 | TGTGCCAGCAGTCAGCAAGGGTTCGAGCAGTACTTC | CASSQQGFEQYF
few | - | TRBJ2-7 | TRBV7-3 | TGTGCCAGCAGCGTGAACGTCCGAGAGAGGTCCTACGAGCAGTACTTC | CASSVNVRERSYEQYF
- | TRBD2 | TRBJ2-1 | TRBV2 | TGTGCCAGCACCCTAGGACTAGCGGGAGTGAATGAGCAGTTCTTC | CASTLGLAGVNEQFF
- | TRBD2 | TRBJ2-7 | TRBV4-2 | TGTGCCAGCAGCCAGGCGGGCGGGGGTGCCTACGAGCAGTACTTC | CASSQAGGGAYEQYF
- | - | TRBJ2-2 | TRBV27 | TGTGCCAGCAGTTACGGGGGCACCGGGGAGCTGTTTTTT | CASSYGGTGELFF
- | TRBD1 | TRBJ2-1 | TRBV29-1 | TGCAGCGTTAACCCACAGGGGCCCTACAGTGGGCAGTTCTTC | CSVNPQGPYSGQFF
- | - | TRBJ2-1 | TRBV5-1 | TGCGCCAGCAGCTCCCATTGGGGAACCACCTACAATGAGCAGTTCTTC | CASSSHWGTTYNEQFF
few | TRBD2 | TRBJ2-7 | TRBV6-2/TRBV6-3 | TGTGCCAGCAGTTATGTGACTAGCGGACTCTACGAGCAGTACTTC | CASSYVTSGLYEQYF
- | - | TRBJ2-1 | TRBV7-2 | TGTGCCAGCAGCCCTCAGAGCTCCTACAATGAGCAGTTCTTC | CASSPQSSYNEQFF
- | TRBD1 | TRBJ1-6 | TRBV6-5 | TGTGCCAGCAGTCGACAGGGAAGAAGATCACCCCTCCACTTT | CASSRQGRRSPLHF
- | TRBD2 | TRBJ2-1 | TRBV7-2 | TGTGCCAGCAGCTCACTAGCGGGAGAATCCGAGCAGTTCTTC | CASSSLAGESEQFF
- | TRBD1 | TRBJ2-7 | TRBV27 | TGTGCCAGCAGTCCGACCGGGACAGGGTACTACGAGCAGTACTTC | CASSPTGTGYYEQYF
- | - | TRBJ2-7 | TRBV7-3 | TGTGCCAGCAGCTTAACTGGATCTGCCTACGAGCAGTACTTC | CASSLTGSAYEQYF
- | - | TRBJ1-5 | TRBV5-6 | TGTGCCAGCAGCTTGTTTGTGGGGACATCCAATCAGCCCCAGCATTTT | CASSLFVGTSNQPQHF
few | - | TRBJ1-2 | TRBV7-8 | TGTGCCAGCAGCGTCGGGCCAAGCTATGGCTACACCTTC | CASSVGPSYGYTF
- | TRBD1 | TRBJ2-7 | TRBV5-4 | TGTGCCAGCAGCTCTGCAAAAGCAGGGGGCGAGCAGTACTTC | CASSSAKAGGEQYF
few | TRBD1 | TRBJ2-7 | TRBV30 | TGTGCCTGGAGGACAGGGGCCTACGAGCAGTACTTC | CAWRTGAYEQYF
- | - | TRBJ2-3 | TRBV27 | TGTGCCAGCAGAAGGGGGGCCGTAGATACGCAGTATTTT | CASRRGAVDTQYF
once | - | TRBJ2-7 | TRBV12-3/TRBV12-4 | TGTGCCAGCAGTTTAGTGCAGACCTACGAGCAGTACTTC | CASSLVQTYEQYF
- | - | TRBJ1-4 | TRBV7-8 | TGTGCCAGCAGCTTAGGCTCTTCCGAAAAACTGTTTTTT | CASSLGSSEKLFF
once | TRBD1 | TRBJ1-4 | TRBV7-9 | TGTGCCAGCAGCACGCTCCGACAGGGTGGGGAAAAACTGTTTTTT | CASSTLRQGGEKLFF
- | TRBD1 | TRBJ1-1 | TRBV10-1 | TGCGCCAGCACCCGACAGGGCCCGAACACTGAAGCTTTCTTT | CASTRQGPNTEAFF
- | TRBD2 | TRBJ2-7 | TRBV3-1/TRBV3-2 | TGTGCCAGCAGCCAGGGGCGGGAGGGCTACGAGCAGTACTTC | CASSQGREGYEQYF